This T cell receptor beta chain stems from a study of blood T cell repertoires in COVID-19. Study-level background: The analysed material was cDNA or gDNA that came from T cells, B-cell-depleted T cells, or PBMCs.

V was shortened by 4 bases and J by 6 bases, with 7 bases between the two germline ends. CDR3 length equals 11 residues. The germline V gene encodes CDR1 SQVTM and CDR2 ANQGSEA. As handled by the study authors: Estimates of nucleated cell counts were drawn from the amplification of reference gene primers. The method was immunoSEQ multiplex PCR; TCRdb's version includes in-frame clones alone and lacks a portion of them. V and J calls and clone size are copied from that table; D and trimming were computed from the DNA. The data contain 470,000 or so clones, roughly 85% of them singletons. Recruitment covered 20 to 25 US areas and drew participants whose ages spanned roughly 18 to 100 years. Participants' reported clinical history set cohort assignment.

The TCR comes from a woman under 30 with acute COVID-19. This chain connects TRBV29-1 to TRBJ2-1; D is unclear. The sample consisted of PBMCs or T cells enriched from blood (not recorded which). CDR3 nucleotide sequence: TGCAGCGTTGCAGTTTTCAATGAGCAGTTCTTC. Translated: CSVAVFNEQFF.